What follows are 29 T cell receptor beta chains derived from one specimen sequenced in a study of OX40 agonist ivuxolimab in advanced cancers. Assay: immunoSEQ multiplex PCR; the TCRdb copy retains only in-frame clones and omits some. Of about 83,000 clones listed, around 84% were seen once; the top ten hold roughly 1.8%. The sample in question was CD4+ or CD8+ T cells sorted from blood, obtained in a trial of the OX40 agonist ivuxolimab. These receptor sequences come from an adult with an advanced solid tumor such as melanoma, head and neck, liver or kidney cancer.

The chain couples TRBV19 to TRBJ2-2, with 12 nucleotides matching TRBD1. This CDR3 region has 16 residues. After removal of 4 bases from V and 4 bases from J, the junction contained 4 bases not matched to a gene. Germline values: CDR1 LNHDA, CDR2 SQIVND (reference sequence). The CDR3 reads CASSRDRGRITGELFF. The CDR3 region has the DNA TGTGCCAGTAGTAGGGACAGGGGGCGCATCACCGGGGAGCTGTTTTTT.

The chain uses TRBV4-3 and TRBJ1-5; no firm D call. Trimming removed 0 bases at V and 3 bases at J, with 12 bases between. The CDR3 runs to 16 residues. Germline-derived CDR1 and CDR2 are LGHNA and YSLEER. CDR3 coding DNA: TGCGCCAGCAGCCAAGATTACGGACCACTCAATCAGCCCCAGCATTTT. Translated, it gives CASSQDYGPLNQPQHF.

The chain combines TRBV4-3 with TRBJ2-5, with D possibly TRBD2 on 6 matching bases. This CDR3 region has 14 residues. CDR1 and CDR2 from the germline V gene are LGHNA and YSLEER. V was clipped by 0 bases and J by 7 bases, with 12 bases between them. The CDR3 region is CASSQEVRGGTQYF. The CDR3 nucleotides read TGCGCCAGCAGCCAAGAGGTGCGGGGCGGGACCCAGTACTTC.

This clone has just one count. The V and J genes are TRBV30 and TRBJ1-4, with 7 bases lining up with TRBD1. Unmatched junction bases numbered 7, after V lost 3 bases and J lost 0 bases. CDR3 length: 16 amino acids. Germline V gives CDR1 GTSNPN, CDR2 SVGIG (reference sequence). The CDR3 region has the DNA TGTGCCTGGAGCCGGGACAGCCATGCAACTAATGAAAAACTGTTTTTT. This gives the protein CAWSRDSHATNEKLFF. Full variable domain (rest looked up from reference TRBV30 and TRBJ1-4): SQTIHQWPATLVQPVGSPLSLECTVEGTSNPNLYWYRQAAGRGLQLLFYSVGIGQISSEVPQNLSASRPQDRQFILSSKKLLLSDSGFYLCAWSRDSHATNEKLFFGSGTQLSVL.

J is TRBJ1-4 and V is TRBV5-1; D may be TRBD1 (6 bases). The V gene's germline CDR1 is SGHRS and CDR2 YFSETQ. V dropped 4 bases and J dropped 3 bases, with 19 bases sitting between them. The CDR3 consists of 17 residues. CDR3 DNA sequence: TGCGCCAGCAGCCTAACCGGACAGATTTGGTCTAATGAAAAACTGTTTTTT. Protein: CASSLTGQIWSNEKLFF.

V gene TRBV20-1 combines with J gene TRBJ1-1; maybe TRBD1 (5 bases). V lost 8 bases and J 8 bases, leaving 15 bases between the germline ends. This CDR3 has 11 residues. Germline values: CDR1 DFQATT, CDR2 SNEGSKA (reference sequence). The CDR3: CSPLEWGEAFF. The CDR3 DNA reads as TGCAGTCCGCTAGAGTGGGGGGAAGCTTTCTTT.

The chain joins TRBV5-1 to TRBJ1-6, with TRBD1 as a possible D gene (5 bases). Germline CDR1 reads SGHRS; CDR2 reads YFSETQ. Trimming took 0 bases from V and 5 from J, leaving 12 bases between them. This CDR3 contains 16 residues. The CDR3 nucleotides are TGCGCCAGCAGCTTGGATATCTCCAGGGATAATTCACCCCTCCACTTT. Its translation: CASSLDISRDNSPLHF. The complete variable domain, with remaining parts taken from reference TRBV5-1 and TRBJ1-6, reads KAGVTQTPRYLIKTRGQQVTLSCSPISGHRSVSWYQQTPGQGLQFLFEYFSETQRNKGNFPGRFSGRQFSNSRSEMNVSTLELGDSALYLCASSLDISRDNSPLHFGNGTRLTVT.

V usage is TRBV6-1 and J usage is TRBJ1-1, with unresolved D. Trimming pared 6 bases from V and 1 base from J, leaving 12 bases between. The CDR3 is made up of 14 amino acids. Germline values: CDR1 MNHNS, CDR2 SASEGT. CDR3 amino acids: CASRFTQENTEAFF. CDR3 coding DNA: TGTGCCAGCAGGTTCACTCAGGAGAACACTGAAGCTTTCTTT.

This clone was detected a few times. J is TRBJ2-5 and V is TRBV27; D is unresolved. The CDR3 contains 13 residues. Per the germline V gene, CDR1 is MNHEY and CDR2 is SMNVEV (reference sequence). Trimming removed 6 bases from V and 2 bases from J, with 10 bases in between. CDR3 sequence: CASRPHLQETQYF. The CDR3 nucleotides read TGTGCCAGCAGGCCCCATTTGCAAGAGACCCAGTACTTC.

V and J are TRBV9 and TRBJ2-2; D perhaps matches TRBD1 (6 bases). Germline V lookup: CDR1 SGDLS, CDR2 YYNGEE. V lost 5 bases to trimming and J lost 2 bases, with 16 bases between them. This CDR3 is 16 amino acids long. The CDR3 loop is CASRRALDSNTGELFF. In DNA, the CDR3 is TGTGCCAGCAGAAGAGCTTTGGACAGCAACACCGGGGAGCTGTTTTTT.

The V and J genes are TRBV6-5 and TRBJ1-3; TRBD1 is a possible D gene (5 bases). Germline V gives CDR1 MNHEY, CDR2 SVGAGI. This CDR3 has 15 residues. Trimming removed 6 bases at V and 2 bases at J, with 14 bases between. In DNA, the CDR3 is TGTGCCAGCAGGCCCCCGGGGCGGACTGGAAACACCATATATTTT. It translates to CASRPPGRTGNTIYF.

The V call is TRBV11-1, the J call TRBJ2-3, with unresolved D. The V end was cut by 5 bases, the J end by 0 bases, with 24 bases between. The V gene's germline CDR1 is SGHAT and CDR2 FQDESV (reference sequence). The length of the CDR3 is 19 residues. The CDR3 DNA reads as TGTGCCAGCAGCCCGGGTAGGGCCCAAAACTACCTTAGCACAGATACGCAGTATTTT. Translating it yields CASSPGRAQNYLSTDTQYF.

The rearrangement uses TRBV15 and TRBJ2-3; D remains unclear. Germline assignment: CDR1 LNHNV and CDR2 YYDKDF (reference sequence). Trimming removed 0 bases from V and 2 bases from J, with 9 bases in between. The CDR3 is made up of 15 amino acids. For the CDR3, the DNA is TGTGCCACCAGCAGAGATCTTCCTAACACAGATACGCAGTATTTT. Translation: CATSRDLPNTDTQYF.

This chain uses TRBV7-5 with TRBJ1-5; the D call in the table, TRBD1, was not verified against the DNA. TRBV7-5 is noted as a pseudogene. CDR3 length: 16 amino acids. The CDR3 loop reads CVRSLLTGVGNQPQHF. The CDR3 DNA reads TGTGTCAGAAGCCTCCTAACAGGGGTCGGCAATCAGCCCCAGCATTTT.

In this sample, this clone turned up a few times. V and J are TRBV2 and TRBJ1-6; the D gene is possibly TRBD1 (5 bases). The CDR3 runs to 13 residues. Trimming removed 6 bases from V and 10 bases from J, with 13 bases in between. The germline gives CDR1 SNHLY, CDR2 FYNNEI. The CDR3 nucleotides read TGTGCCAGCAGACCGGGGGGAGACTCACCCCTCCACTTT. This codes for CASRPGGDSPLHF.

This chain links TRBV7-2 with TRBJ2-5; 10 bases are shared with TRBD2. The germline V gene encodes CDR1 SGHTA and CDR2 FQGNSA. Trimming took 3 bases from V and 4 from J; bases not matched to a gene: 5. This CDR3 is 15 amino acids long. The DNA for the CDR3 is TGTGCCAGCAGCTTCCCGGGACTAGCGATAGAGACCCAGTACTTC. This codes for CASSFPGLAIETQYF.

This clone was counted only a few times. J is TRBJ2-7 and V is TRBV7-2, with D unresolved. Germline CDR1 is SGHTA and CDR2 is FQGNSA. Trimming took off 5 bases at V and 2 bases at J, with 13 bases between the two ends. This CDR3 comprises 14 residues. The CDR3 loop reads CASSRPGGTYEQYF. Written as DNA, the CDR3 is TGTGCCAGCAGCCGTCCGGGCGGAACCTACGAGCAGTACTTC.

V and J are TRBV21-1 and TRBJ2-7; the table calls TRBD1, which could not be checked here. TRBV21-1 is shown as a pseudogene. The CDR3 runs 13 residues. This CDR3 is CAGLDRGRDEQYF. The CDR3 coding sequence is TGTGCCGGGTTGGACAGGGGGCGGGACGAGCAGTACTTC.

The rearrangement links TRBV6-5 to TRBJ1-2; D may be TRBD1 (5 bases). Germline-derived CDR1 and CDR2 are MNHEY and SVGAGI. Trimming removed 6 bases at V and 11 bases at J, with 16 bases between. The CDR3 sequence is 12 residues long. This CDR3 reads CASRPGDATYTF. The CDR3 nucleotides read TGTGCCAGCAGACCCGGGGACGCCACTTACACCTTC.

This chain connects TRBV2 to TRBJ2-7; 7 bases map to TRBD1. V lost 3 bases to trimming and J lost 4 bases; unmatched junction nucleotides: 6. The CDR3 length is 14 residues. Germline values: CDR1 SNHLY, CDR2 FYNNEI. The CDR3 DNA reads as TGTGCCAGCAGTGAGAGACAGGGAGTTTACGAGCAGTACTTC. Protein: CASSERQGVYEQYF.

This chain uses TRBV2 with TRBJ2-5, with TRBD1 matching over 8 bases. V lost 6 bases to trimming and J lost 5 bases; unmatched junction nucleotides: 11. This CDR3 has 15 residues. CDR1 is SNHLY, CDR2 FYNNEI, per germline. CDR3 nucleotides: TGTGCCAGCAGGGGCCGGGACAGGAGGGAGGAGACCCAGTACTTC. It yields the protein CASRGRDRREETQYF.

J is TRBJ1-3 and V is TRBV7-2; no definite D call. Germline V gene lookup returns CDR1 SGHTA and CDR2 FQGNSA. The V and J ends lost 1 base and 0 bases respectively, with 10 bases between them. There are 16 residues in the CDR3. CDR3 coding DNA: TGTGCCAGCAGCTTAGATATCTCGAGCTCTGGAAACACCATATATTTT. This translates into CASSLDISSSGNTIYF. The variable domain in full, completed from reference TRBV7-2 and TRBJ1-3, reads GAGVSQSPSNKVTEKGKDVELRCDPISGHTALYWYRQSLGQGLEFLIYFQGNSAPDKSGLPSDRFSAERTGGSVSTLTIQRTQQEDSAVYLCASSLDISSSGNTIYFGEGSWLTVV.

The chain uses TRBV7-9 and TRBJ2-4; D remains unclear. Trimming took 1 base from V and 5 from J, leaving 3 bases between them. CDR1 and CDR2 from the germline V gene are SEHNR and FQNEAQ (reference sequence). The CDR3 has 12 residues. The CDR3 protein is CASSLVENIQYF. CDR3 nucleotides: TGTGCCAGCAGCTTAGTCGAAAACATTCAGTACTTC.

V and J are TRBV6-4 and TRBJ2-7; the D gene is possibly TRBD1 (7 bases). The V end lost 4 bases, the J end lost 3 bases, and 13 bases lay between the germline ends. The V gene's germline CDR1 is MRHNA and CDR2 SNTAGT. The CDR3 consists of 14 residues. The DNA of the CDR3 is TGTGCCAGCAGTGTTTTCCAGGGGGGCTACGAGCAGTACTTC. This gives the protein CASSVFQGGYEQYF.

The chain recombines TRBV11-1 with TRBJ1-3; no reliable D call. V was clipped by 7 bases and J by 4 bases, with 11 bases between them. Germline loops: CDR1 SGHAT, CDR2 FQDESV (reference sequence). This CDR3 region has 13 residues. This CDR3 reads CASMGASGNTIYF. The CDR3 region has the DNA TGTGCCAGCATGGGAGCGTCCGGAAACACCATATATTTT.

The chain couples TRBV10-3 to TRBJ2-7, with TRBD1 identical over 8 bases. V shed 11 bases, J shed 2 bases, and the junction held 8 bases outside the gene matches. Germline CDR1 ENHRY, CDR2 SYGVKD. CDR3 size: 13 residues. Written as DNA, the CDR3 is TGTGCCGCCAACCAGGGGGCAACCTACGAGCAGTACTTC. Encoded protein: CAANQGATYEQYF.

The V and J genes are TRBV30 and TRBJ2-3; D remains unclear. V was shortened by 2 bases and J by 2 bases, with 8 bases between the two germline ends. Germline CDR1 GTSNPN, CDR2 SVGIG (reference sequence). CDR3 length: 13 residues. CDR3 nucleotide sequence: TGTGCCTGGAGTCCAGGATTCACAGATACGCAGTATTTT. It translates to CAWSPGFTDTQYF.

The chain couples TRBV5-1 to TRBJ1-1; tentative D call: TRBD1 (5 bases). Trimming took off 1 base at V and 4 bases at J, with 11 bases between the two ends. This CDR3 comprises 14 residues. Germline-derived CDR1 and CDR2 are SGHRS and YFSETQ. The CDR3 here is CASSLSQAITEAFF. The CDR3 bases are TGCGCCAGCAGCTTGTCACAGGCGATCACTGAAGCTTTCTTT. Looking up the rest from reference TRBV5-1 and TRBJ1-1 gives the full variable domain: KAGVTQTPRYLIKTRGQQVTLSCSPISGHRSVSWYQQTPGQGLQFLFEYFSETQRNKGNFPGRFSGRQFSNSRSEMNVSTLELGDSALYLCASSLSQAITEAFFGQGTRLTVV.

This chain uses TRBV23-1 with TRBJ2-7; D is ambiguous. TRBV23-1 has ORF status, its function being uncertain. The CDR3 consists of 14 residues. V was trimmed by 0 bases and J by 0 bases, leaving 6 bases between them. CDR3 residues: CASSQSDLSYEQYF. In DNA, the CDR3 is TGCGCCAGCAGTCAATCCGACCTCTCCTACGAGCAGTACTTC.